This TCR beta chain was captured by sequencing in a study of beta chain features in type 1 diabetes. Whole-study findings and limits: TCRB CDR3 length was moderately but significantly reduced in all four CD4+ subsets of Type 1 diabetes patients. cDNA-based reads could over-represent cells with high TCR expression.

CDR3 size: 14 residues. Germline lookup yields CDR1 GTSNPN and CDR2 SVGIG (reference sequence). The V gene lost 3 bases and the J gene lost 9 bases, with 18 bases spanning the gap. The study reverse transcribed the entire isolated RNA, so it sequenced expressed TCRB transcripts. Deep immunoSEQ sequencing covered naive, central memory and regulatory T cell samples. Some clones are missing from TCRdb's copy, which holds only in-frame ones; the method was immunoSEQ multiplex PCR. Counted here are more than 550,000 clones, 11% to 15% occurring once; the ten biggest clones make up just under 0.04%. A note on this clone: Antigen: not known.

V is TRBV30 and J is TRBJ2-1, with D maybe TRBD1 (6 bases). Sequencing input: naive CD4+ T cells from blood. This receptor was taken from a man between 18 and 29 years old with type 1 diabetes. The DNA of the CDR3 is TGTGCCTGGAGGTGGTGGGGACAACAGTTTGAGCAGTTCTTC. Its translation: CAWRWWGQQFEQFF.